This T cell receptor (beta chain) was identified during a study of molecular identifiers for immune sequencing clone quantification. Overall study findings and caveats: For effector cells, clones above 20 RNA copies held over 97% of molecules; for naive cells, under 1%.

Remarks on this clonotype: The antigen is not known.

Preparation of the bulk TCR libraries relied on previously described methods and listed TCR primers. TCRdb independently ran MiXCR on the PCR reads; one entry per CDR3 protein. The sample holds 550,000 to 750,000 distinct CDR3 sequences; 15% to 20% are singletons and the top ten take 0.85% to 0.9%. The CDR3 covers 15 residues. V was clipped by 3 bases and J by 2 bases, with 14 bases between them. Sequenced: naive CD8+ T cells from blood, with Jurkat cell RNA spiked in. The subset denotes: FACS-sorted CD8+CD4-CCR7+CD45RA+ naive T cells. The chain employs TRBV12-3 or TRBV12-4 and TRBJ2-7; no firm D call. The receptor comes from a human donor in good health. Some libraries in this study had Jurkat cell RNA spiked in. The CDR3 loop reads CASSFGSPRAYEQYF. The CDR3 DNA is TGTGCCAGCAGTTTCGGCTCTCCTCGAGCCTACGAGCAGTACTTC.